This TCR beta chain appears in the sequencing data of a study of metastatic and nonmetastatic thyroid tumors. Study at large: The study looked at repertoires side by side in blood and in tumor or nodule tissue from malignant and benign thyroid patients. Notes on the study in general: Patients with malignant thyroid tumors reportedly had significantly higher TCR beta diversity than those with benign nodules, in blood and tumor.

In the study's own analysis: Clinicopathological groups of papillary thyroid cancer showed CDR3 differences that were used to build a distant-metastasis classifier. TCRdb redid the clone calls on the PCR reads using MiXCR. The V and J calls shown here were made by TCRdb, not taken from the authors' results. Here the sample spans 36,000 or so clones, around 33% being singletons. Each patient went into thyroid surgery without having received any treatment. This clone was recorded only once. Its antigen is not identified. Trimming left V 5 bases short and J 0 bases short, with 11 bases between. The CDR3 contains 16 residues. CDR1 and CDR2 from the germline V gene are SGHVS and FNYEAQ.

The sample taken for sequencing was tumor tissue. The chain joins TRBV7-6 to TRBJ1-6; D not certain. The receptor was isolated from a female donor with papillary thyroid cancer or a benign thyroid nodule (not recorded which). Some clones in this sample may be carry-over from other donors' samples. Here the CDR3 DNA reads TGTGCCAGCAGCCCGCCGGGCCACTCCTATAATTCACCCCTCCACTTT. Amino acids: CASSPPGHSYNSPLHF.